The T cell receptor beta chain under discussion was sequenced for a study of PD-1 blockade in classical Hodgkin lymphoma. Method: immunoSEQ multiplex PCR; TCRdb's copy keeps in-frame clones and lacks some. In the table there are 20,000 to 30,000 clones, less than 75% of which are singletons. Time point defined: cycle 4 day 1 (C4D1), after about 6 weeks of nivolumab. No patient escaped relapse after autologous stem cell transplantation, and brentuximab vedotin exposure varied. Patients reached a best response of complete response, partial response or progressive disease. Whole-study findings and limits: In CD4+ cells, TCR diversity went up significantly by C4D1, but in CD8+ cells it did not.

Trimming shortened V by 2 bases and J by 1 base, and 5 bases separated the two germline ends. The CDR3 has 13 residues. Germline V CDR1 and CDR2: LNHDA, SQIVND (reference sequence). This clone qualifies as medium-sized (0.01 to 0.1%). Its target is not known. The sequencing used peripheral blood mononuclear cells (PBMCs), collected before the fourth cycle of nivolumab. The sequence was collected from a human donor with classical Hodgkin lymphoma. The chain is built from TRBV19 and TRBJ1-1; D not certain. CDR3 sequence: CASSISGNTEAFF. In nucleotides, the CDR3 is TGTGCCAGTAGTATAAGTGGGAACACTGAAGCTTTCTTT. Together with reference TRBV19 and TRBJ1-1, the CDR3 gives the full variable domain: DGGITQSPKYLFRKEGQNVTLSCEQNLNHDAMYWYRQDPGQGLRLIYYSQIVNDFQKGDIAEGYSVSREKKESFPLTVTSAQKNPTAFYLCASSISGNTEAFFGQGTRLTVV.